These T cell receptor beta chains were read from a single sample in a study of blood T cell repertoires in COVID-19. The data were produced by immunoSEQ multiplex PCR, yet TCRdb's version contains in-frame clones alone and is incomplete. The sample lists 75,000 to 90,000 clones; around 80% were seen once. Sequences were obtained from peripheral blood. The receptors here all came from a woman in her forties with active or convalescent COVID-19. Each CDR3 is given with its conserved first and last residue. D genes are given only for firm matches. Part of the rows lack a size; the others show once, few, many or a class for expanded clones.

NA,TRBJ2-7,TRBV11-2,15,NA,CASSLELVGAYEQYF,TGTGCCAGCAGCTTAGAGTTAGTCGGGGCCTACGAGCAGTACTTC
TRBD1,TRBJ1-2,TRBV29-1,11,NA,CSVDRGDGYTF,TGCAGCGTCGACAGGGGGGACGGCTACACCTTC
NA,TRBJ1-5,TRBV9,14,NA,CASSAAGGNQPQHF,TGTGCCAGCAGCGCCGCAGGGGGCAATCAGCCCCAGCATTTT
TRBD1,TRBJ1-1,TRBV18,16,NA,CASSPRSDRGSAEAFF,TGTGCCAGCTCACCCAGATCGGACAGGGGTTCCGCTGAAGCTTTCTTT
NA,TRBJ2-3,TRBV7-3,15,NA,CASSLTGTSTDTQYF,TGTGCCAGCAGCTTAACTGGGACTAGCACAGATACGCAGTATTTT
NA,TRBJ1-2,TRBV6-6,16,few,CASIRDSSLFNYGYTF,TGTGCCAGCATCCGGGACTCAAGTTTATTCAACTATGGCTACACCTTC
NA,TRBJ1-6,TRBV27,15,once,CASSFRQGNNSPLHF,TGTGCCAGCAGTTTTCGGCAGGGCAATAATTCACCCCTCCACTTT
NA,TRBJ1-5,TRBV19,16,NA,CASRKTGARSNQPQHF,TGTGCCAGTAGGAAAACAGGCGCACGTAGCAATCAGCCCCAGCATTTT
TRBD2,TRBJ2-2,TRBV4-1,16,NA,CASSQEASGSAGELFF,TGCGCCAGCAGCCAAGAGGCTAGCGGGAGCGCCGGGGAGCTGTTTTTT
TRBD2,TRBJ2-7,TRBV28,13,NA,CASSQRLASEQYF,TGTGCCAGCAGTCAAAGACTAGCGTCCGAGCAGTACTTC
NA,TRBJ1-5,TRBV12-5,18,NA,CASGLGLGGVGSNQPQHF,TGTGCTAGTGGTTTGGGGCTAGGGGGGGTAGGGAGCAATCAGCCCCAGCATTTT
NA,TRBJ1-5,TRBV18,13,NA,CASSPGPDQPQHF,TGTGCCAGCTCACCAGGGCCCGATCAGCCCCAGCATTTT
NA,TRBJ2-3,TRBV29-1,14,NA,CSVDSSASTDTQYF,TGCAGCGTTGACTCTAGCGCTAGCACAGATACGCAGTATTTT
NA,TRBJ1-1,TRBV7-2,15,NA,CASSLAGHGFKEAFF,TGTGCCAGCAGCTTAGCGGGGCACGGGTTTAAGGAAGCTTTCTTT
NA,TRBJ2-7,TRBV6-2/TRBV6-3,16,NA,CASSRHFNREAYEQYF,TGTGCCAGCAGCCGACATTTTAACAGGGAAGCCTACGAGCAGTACTTC
TRBD1,TRBJ1-5,TRBV28,14,NA,CASRRGQINQPQHF,TGTGCCAGCAGAAGGGGACAGATCAATCAGCCCCAGCATTTT
NA,TRBJ1-1,TRBV6-1,12,NA,CASSEGGLRAFF,TGTGCCAGCAGTGAAGGTGGTCTGCGGGCTTTCTTT
NA,TRBJ1-3,TRBV6-6,16,NA,CASSLLQGSSGNTIYF,TGTGCCAGCAGTTTGCTACAGGGAAGCTCTGGAAACACCATATATTTT
TRBD1,TRBJ2-3,TRBV28,13,NA,CASTTGGTDTQYF,TGTGCCAGCACGACAGGGGGTACAGATACGCAGTATTTT
TRBD1,TRBJ1-1,TRBV28,17,once,CASSIRDRGAPNTEAFF,TGTGCCAGCAGTATTCGGGACAGGGGCGCGCCGAACACTGAAGCTTTCTTT
TRBD1,TRBJ2-3,TRBV11-3,13,NA,CASSLEGSGQGYF,TGTGCCAGCAGCTTAGAGGGATCGGGACAGGGGTATTTT
NA,TRBJ2-5,TRBV7-9,11,NA,CASSSGETQYF,TGTGCCAGCAGCTCAGGAGAGACCCAGTACTTC
NA,TRBJ2-3,TRBV24-1,14,NA,CATREAGATDTQYF,TGTGCCACCAGGGAGGCAGGGGCCACAGATACGCAGTATTTT
TRBD2,TRBJ2-3,TRBV19,19,NA,CASSPSGTSGRISTDTQYF,TGTGCCAGTAGTCCATCCGGGACTAGCGGGAGGATTAGCACAGATACGCAGTATTTT
TRBD1,TRBJ1-1,TRBV4-1,16,NA,CASSQGTGGRRSEAFF,TGCGCCAGCAGCCAAGGGACAGGGGGCAGGAGGTCTGAAGCTTTCTTT
NA,TRBJ1-5,TRBV7-8,14,NA,CASSPTVLNQPQHF,TGTGCCAGCAGCCCGACAGTACTCAATCAGCCCCAGCATTTT
NA,TRBJ1-6,TRBV10-3,15,NA,CAISDEGSYNSPLHF,TGTGCCATCAGTGATGAGGGTTCCTATAATTCACCCCTCCACTTT
TRBD2,TRBJ2-7,TRBV9,16,NA,CASSVLPGGPPYEQYF,TGTGCCAGCAGCGTACTCCCGGGAGGGCCCCCCTACGAGCAGTACTTC
NA,TRBJ1-2,TRBV5-4,13,NA,CASSSSWAYGYTF,TGTGCCAGCAGCTCATCGTGGGCCTATGGCTACACCTTC
NA,TRBJ2-7,TRBV6-5,14,NA,CASNRDFSIHEQYF,TGTGCCAGCAACCGGGACTTCTCTATCCACGAGCAGTACTTC
NA,TRBJ2-7,TRBV6-1,16,once,CASSVTTTVSSYEQYF,TGTGCCAGCAGTGTAACGACGACAGTTAGCTCCTACGAGCAGTACTTC